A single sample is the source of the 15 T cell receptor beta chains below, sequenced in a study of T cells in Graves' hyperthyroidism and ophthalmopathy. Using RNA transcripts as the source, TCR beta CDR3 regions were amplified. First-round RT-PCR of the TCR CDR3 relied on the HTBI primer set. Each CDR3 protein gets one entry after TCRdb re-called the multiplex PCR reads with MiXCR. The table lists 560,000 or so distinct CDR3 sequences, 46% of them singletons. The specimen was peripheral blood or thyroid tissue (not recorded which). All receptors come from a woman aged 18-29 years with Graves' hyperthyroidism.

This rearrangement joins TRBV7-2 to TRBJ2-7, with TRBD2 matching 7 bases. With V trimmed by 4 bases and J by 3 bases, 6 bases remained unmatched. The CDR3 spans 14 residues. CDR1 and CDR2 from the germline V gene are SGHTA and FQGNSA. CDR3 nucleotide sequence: TGTGCCAGCAGCTCCGGACTAGTTTTCTACGAGCAGTACTTC. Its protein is CASSSGLVFYEQYF.

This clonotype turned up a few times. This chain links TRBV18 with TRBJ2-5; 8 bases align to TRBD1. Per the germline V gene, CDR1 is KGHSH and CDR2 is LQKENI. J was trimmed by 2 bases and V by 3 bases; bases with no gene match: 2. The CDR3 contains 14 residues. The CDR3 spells CASSPNRGQETQYF. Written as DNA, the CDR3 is TGTGCCAGCTCACCCAACAGGGGGCAAGAGACCCAGTACTTC.

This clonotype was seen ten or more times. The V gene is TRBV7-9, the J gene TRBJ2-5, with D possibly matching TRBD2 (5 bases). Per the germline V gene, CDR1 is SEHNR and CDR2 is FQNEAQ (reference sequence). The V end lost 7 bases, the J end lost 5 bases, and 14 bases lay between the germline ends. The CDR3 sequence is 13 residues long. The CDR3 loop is CASMAGLGETQYF. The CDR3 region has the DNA TGTGCCAGCATGGCGGGCCTCGGGGAGACCCAGTACTTC.

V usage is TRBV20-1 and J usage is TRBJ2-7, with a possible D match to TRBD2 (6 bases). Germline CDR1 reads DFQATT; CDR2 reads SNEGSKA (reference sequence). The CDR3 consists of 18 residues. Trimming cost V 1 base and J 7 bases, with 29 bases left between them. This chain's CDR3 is CSARAAIELAPLLGEQYF. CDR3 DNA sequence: TGCAGTGCTAGAGCAGCGATTGAACTAGCTCCCCTTTTGGGGGAGCAGTACTTC.

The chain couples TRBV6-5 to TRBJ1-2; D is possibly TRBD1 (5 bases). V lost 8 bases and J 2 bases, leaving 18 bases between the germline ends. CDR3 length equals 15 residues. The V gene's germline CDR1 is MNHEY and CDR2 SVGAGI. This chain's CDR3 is CASFDSPQANYGYTF. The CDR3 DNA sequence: TGTGCCAGCTTCGACAGTCCCCAAGCCAACTATGGCTACACCTTC.

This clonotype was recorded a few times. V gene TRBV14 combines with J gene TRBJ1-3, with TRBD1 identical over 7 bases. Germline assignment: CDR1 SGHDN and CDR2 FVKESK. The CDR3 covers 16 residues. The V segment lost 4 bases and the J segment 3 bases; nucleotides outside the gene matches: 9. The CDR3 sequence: CASSPPRGLDGNTIYF. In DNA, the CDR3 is TGTGCCAGCAGCCCACCGAGGGGGCTGGATGGAAACACCATATATTTT.

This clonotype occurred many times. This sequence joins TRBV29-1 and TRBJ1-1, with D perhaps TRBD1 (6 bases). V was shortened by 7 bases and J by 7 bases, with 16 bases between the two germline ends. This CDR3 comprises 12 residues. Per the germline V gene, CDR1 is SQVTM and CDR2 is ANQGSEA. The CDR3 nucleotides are TGCAGCGACCGGACAGACAGAGTTGAAGCTTTCTTT. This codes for CSDRTDRVEAFF.

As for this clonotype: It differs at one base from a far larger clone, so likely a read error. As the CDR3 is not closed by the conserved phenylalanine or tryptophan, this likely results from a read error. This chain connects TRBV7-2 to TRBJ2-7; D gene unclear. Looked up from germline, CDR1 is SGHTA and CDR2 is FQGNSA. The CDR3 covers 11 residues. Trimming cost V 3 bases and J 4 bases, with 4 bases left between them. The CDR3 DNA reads TGTGCCAGCAGCTTGATTTACGAGCAGTACTAC. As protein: CASSLIYEQYY.

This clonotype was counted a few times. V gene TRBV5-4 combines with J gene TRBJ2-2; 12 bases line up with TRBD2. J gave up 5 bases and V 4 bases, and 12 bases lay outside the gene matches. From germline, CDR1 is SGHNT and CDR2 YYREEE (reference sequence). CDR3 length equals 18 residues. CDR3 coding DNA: TGTGCCAGCAGCCAAGAATTCGGACTAGCGGGAAGTACCGGGGAGCTGTTTTTT. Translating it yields CASSQEFGLAGSTGELFF.

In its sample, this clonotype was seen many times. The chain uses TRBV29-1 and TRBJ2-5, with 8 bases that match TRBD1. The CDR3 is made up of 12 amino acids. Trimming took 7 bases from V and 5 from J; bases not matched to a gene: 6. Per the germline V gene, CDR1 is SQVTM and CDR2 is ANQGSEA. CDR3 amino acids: CSGGTGRETQYF. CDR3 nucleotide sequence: TGCAGCGGCGGGACAGGACGTGAGACCCAGTACTTC.

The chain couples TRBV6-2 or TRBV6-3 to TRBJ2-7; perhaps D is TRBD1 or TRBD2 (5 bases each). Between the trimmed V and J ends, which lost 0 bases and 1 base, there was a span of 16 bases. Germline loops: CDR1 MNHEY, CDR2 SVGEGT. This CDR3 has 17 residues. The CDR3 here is CASSYSKVLGPSYEQYF. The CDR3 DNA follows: TGTGCCAGCAGTTACTCGAAGGTCCTGGGACCTTCCTACGAGCAGTACTTC.

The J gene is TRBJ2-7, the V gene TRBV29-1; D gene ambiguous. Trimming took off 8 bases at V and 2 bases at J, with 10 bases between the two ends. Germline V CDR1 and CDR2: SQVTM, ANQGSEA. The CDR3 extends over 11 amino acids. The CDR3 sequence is CSTGPAYEQYF. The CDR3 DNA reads TGCAGCACCGGGCCAGCCTACGAGCAGTACTTC.

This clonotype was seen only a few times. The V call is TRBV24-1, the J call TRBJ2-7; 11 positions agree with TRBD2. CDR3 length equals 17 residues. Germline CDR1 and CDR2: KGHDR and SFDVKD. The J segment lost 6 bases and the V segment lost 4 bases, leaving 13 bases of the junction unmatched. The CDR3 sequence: CATSDPALTGLAVEQYF. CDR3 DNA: TGTGCCACCAGTGACCCGGCATTAACGGGACTAGCGGTCGAGCAGTACTTC.

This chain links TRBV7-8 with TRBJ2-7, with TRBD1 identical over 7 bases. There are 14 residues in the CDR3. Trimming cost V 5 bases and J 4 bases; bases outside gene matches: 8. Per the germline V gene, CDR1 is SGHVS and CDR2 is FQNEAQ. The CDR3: CASSENRGMYEQYF. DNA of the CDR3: TGTGCCAGCAGCGAAAACAGGGGAATGTACGAGCAGTACTTC.

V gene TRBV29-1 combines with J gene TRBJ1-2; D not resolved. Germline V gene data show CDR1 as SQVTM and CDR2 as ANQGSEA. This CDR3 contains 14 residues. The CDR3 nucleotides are TGCAGTGCTAGTATCCGGGGAGCTAACTATGGCTACACCTTC. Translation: CSASIRGANYGYTF.